This TCR beta chain derives from a study of blood T cell repertoires in COVID-19. CDR3 length: 15 residues. V lost 0 bases to trimming and J lost 3 bases; unmatched junction nucleotides: 5. Looked up from germline, CDR1 is MNHEY and CDR2 is SMNVEV (reference sequence). Per the study methods: Amplification from reference gene primers served as the basis for estimated nucleated cell counts. TCRdb's table, derived via immunoSEQ multiplex PCR, lists solely in-frame clones and lacks some. V and J calls and clone size are as listed in that table; D and trimming were resolved from the DNA. The data hold approximately 360,000 clones, with around 90% observed a single time.

V is TRBV27 and J is TRBJ2-7; the match to TRBD1 covers 7 bases. The clonotype originates from a man between 18 and 29 years old with active or convalescent COVID-19. The material sequenced was peripheral blood. CDR3 nucleotide sequence: TGTGCCAGCAGTTTATCCGGGACAGTAAACTACGAGCAGTACTTC. It specifies CASSLSGTVNYEQYF.